A selection of T cell receptor beta chains follows, all from one sample in a study of T-cell memory formation after mild COVID-19. One entry per CDR3 protein results from TCRdb running MiXCR on the 5' RACE reads. The sample shows around 200,000 distinct CDR3 sequences, 27% of them seen only once. The sample comprised PBMCs or a T cell subset sorted from them (not recorded which). These receptors all come from an adult woman who had mild COVID-19 (a few samples of this study predate the infection). Cell type and time point are not known. Each CDR3 is given with its conserved first and last residue. The D gene is left open where the match is weak. Where a row states a size, it is once, few, many or the class of an expanded clone; other rows omit it.

J | V | D | size | DNA | CDR3
TRBJ1-6 | TRBV9 | NA | NA | TGTGCCAGCAGCACTCCAAGCTCCTATAATTCACCCCTCCACTTT | CASSTPSSYNSPLHF
TRBJ1-1 | TRBV11-1 | NA | NA | TGTGCCAGCAGGGAACATCATTGGGGGGACACTGAAGCTTTCTTT | CASREHHWGDTEAFF
TRBJ2-6 | TRBV4-2 | TRBD2 | NA | TGTGCCAGCAGCCAATCTACTTCGGGAGGTTTCTCTGGGGCCAACGTCCTGACTTTC | CASSQSTSGGFSGANVLTF
TRBJ2-7 | TRBV7-9 | NA | NA | TGTGCCAGCAGATTCGGAGGCAGGGACGAGCAGTACTTC | CASRFGGRDEQYF
TRBJ2-2 | TRBV10-2 | TRBD2 | few | TGCGCCAGCAGTGAGGTTGGGCTAGCGGCCGGGGAGCTGTTTTTT | CASSEVGLAAGELFF
TRBJ2-3 | TRBV5-5 | NA | few | TGTGCCAGCAGCCCTAGGACAGTGAGCACAGATACGCAGTATTTT | CASSPRTVSTDTQYF
TRBJ2-7 | TRBV7-9 | NA | NA | TGTGCCAGCAGCTTAGGGGGGTTCTCCTACGAGCAGTACTTC | CASSLGGFSYEQYF
TRBJ2-4 | TRBV10-3 | NA | few | TGTGCCATCGGGAACAGGGCAGGAGCCAAAAACATTCAGTACTTC | CAIGNRAGAKNIQYF
TRBJ2-6 | TRBV4-3 | NA | few | TGCGCCAGCAGCCAAGACGACTTCGGATCGTATGTCTCTGGGGCCAACGTCCTGACTTTC | CASSQDDFGSYVSGANVLTF
TRBJ2-1 | TRBV11-2 | NA | few | TGTGCCAGCAGCTTAGGAGGCAGGGGGGGGAGAAATGAGCAGTTCTTC | CASSLGGRGGRNEQFF
TRBJ1-5 | TRBV12-3/TRBV12-4 | NA | NA | TGTGCCAGCAGCGAGCTGGACAGTAGCAATCAGCCCCAGCATTTT | CASSELDSSNQPQHF
TRBJ2-3 | TRBV7-8 | TRBD2 | few | TGTGCCAGCAGCCGAACTACGACAACTAGCGGGAGAGCGGATACGCAGTATTTT | CASSRTTTTSGRADTQYF
TRBJ2-3 | TRBV29-1 | TRBD2 | NA | TGCAGCGTTGAGGGACTAGCGGGTCTCATCGCAGATACGCAGTATTTT | CSVEGLAGLIADTQYF
TRBJ2-3 | TRBV6-5 | TRBD2 | few | TGTGCCAGCAGTTACATTAGCGGGAAGAAGAATACGCAGTATTTT | CASSYISGKKNTQYF
TRBJ1-5 | TRBV5-6 | TRBD1 | few | TGTGCCAGCAGCTCTTACCTAGACAGGGCTAGCAATCAGCCCCAGCATTTT | CASSSYLDRASNQPQHF
TRBJ1-5 | TRBV20-1 | NA | few | TGCAGTGCTAGAGAAAATCAGGGGAATCAGCCCCAGCATTTT | CSARENQGNQPQHF
TRBJ1-2 | TRBV11-2 | TRBD1 | NA | TGTGCCAGCAGCGTGACCGGGACAGAAAGCTATGGCTACACCTTC | CASSVTGTESYGYTF
TRBJ1-1 | TRBV7-2 | TRBD1 | NA | TGTGCCAGCAGCAAACAGGGGGCGATGAACACTGAAGCTTTCTTT | CASSKQGAMNTEAFF
TRBJ1-5 | TRBV3-1 | NA | NA | TGTGCCAGCAGCCAATTGGCTGAGCAGCCCCAGCATTTT | CASSQLAEQPQHF
TRBJ1-1 | TRBV20-1 | NA | many | TGCAGTGCTCAACTTATGAACACTGAAGCTTTCTTT | CSAQLMNTEAFF
TRBJ2-5 | TRBV12-3/TRBV12-4 | TRBD2 | NA | TGTGCCAGCAGTTTACTAGCGGGAGCTTTGGAGACCCAGTACTTC | CASSLLAGALETQYF
TRBJ2-2 | TRBV12-3/TRBV12-4 | NA | NA | TGTGCCAGCAGCCGTCTGGCCCTGGGAACCGGGGAGCTGTTTTTT | CASSRLALGTGELFF
TRBJ1-2 | TRBV7-9 | TRBD1 | NA | TGTGCCAGCAGCTTAGGGGACAGTGTTTCAGCTGGCTACACCTTC | CASSLGDSVSAGYTF